A single sample gave rise to the 3 T cell receptor beta chains below, sequenced in a study of memory CD4+ T cells and cytomegalovirus serostatus. Single viable CD3+CD4+CD8-CD45RO+ cells were sorted as the memory CD4+ T cells. The protocol was immunoSEQ multiplex PCR, while the TCRdb copy is restricted to in-frame clones and leaves out a portion. The profile shows some 26,000 clones, about 78% of them singletons. Sequenced input: memory CD4+ T cells from blood. Receptor source: an adult in good health and CMV-seronegative.

The rearrangement links TRBV30 to TRBJ2-5; TRBD2 matches 7 bases. Trimming cost V 2 bases and J 4 bases; bases outside gene matches: 7. The germline V gene has CDR1 GTSNPN and CDR2 SVGIG (reference sequence). The CDR3 is made up of 14 amino acids. The CDR3 DNA is TGTGCCTGGAGTAGGGGAGGGAGGGCAGAGACCCAGTACTTC. It yields the protein CAWSRGGRAETQYF.

The genes are TRBV4-2 and TRBJ1-5, with 7 positions matching TRBD1. J was trimmed by 0 bases and V by 0 bases; bases with no gene match: 8. Germline loops: CDR1 LGHNA, CDR2 YNFKEQ. The CDR3 has 18 amino acids. The CDR3 protein is CASSQDLTGLNSNQPQHF. The CDR3 bases are TGTGCCAGCAGCCAAGATTTGACAGGGCTTAATAGCAATCAGCCCCAGCATTTT.

This chain joins TRBV5-6 and TRBJ2-1; TRBD1 matches at 10 bases. Trimming at V came to 1 base and at J to 4 bases, leaving 5 bases not matched to a gene. The CDR3 spans 16 residues. Germline-derived CDR1 and CDR2 are SGHDT and YYEEEE. The CDR3 spells CASSLRRDRGYNEQFF. The CDR3 region has the DNA TGTGCCAGCAGCTTGCGCCGGGACAGGGGTTACAATGAGCAGTTCTTC.